The TCR beta chain described here comes from a study of cytomegalovirus exposure and HLA in healthy donors. This table comes from immunoSEQ multiplex PCR, and its TCRdb copy is limited to in-frame clones, with some not included. The table lists over 120,000 clones, 89% of them singletons. CDR3 length equals 12 residues. The V gene's germline CDR1 is SEHNR and CDR2 FQNEAQ (reference sequence). V was shortened by 8 bases and J by 5 bases, with 12 bases between the two germline ends. J is TRBJ1-1 and V is TRBV7-9, with D tentatively TRBD1 (5 bases). The clonotype comes from a young woman in good health and CMV-seropositive. The sample consisted of PBMCs. The CDR3 here is CASAAGGTEAFF. The CDR3 nucleotides read TGTGCCAGCGCCGCGGGGGGGACTGAAGCTTTCTTT.